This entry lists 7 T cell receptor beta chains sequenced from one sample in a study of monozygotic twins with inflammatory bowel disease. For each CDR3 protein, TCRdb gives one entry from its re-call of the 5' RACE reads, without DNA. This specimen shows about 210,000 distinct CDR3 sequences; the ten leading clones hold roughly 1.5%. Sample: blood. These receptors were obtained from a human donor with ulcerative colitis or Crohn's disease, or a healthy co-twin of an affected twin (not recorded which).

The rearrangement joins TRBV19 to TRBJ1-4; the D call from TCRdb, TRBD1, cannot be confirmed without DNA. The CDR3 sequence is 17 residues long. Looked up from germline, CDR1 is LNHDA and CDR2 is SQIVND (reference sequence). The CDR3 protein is CASSSGQGVATNEKLFF. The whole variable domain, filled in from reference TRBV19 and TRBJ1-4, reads DGGITQSPKYLFRKEGQNVTLSCEQNLNHDAMYWYRQDPGQGLRLIYYSQIVNDFQKGDIAEGYSVSREKKESFPLTVTSAQKNPTAFYLCASSSGQGVATNEKLFFGSGTQLSVL.

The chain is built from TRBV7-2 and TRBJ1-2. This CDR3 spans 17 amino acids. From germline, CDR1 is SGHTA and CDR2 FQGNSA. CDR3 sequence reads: CASSFYSSIGENYGYTF.

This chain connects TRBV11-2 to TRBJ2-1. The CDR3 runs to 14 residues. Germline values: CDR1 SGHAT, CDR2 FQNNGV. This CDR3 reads CASSNPATYNEQFF. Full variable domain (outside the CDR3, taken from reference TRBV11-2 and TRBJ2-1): EAGVAQSPRYKIIEKRQSVAFWCNPISGHATLYWYQQILGQGPKLLIQFQNNGVVDDSQLPKDRFSAERLKGVDSTLKIQPAKLEDSAVYLCASSNPATYNEQFFGPGTRLTVL.

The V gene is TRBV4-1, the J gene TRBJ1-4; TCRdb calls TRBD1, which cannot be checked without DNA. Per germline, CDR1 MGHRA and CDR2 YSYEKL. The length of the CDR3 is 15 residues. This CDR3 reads CASSLAQGINEKLFF.

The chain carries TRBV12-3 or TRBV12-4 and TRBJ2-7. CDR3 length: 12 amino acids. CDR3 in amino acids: CASSLSGYEQYF.

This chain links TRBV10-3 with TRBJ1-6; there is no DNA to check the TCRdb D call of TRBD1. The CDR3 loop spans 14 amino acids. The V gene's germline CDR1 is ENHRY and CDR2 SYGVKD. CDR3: CAISPDRGGSPLHF.

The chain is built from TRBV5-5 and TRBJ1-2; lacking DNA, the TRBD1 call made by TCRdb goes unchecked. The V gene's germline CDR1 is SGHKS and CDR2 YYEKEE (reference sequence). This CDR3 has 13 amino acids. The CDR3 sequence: CASSRGRDYGYTF.